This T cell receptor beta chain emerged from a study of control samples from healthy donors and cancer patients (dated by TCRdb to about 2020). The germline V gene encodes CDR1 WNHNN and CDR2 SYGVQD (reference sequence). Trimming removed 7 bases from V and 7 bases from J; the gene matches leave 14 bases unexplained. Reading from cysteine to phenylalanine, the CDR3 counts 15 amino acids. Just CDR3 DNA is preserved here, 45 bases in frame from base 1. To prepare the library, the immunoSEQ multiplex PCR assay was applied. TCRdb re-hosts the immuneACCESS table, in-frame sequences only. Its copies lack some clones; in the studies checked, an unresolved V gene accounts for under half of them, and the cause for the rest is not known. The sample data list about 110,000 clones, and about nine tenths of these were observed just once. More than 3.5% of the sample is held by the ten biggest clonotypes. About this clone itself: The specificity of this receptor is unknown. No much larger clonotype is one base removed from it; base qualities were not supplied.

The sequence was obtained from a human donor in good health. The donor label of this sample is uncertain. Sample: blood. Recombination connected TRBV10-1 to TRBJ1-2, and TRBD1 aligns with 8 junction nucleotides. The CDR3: CASTTLDRAFSGYTF. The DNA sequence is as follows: TGCGCCAGCACCACCCTGGACAGGGCCTTCAGTGGCTACACCTTC.